The next 12 T cell receptor beta chains were all read from a single sample in a study of identical twins. TCRdb analysed the 5' RACE reads with MiXCR anew, one entry per CDR3 protein. This sample yields about 890,000 distinct CDR3 sequences, of which 10% to 15% are seen a single time; 1.5% to 2% belongs to the top ten. These data also featured in a second study, about yellow fever vaccine responses in identical twins.

Sequences were obtained from PBMCs. The source of these receptors is a woman aged 18-35 years in good health.

The chain employs TRBV20-1 and TRBJ1-3; D is unresolved. This CDR3 has 17 residues. CDR1 and CDR2 (germline): DFQATT, SNEGSKA (reference sequence). Deletions cut 3 bases from V and 0 bases from J, with 18 bases between. CDR3 sequence reads: CSARGGAPSYSGNTIYF. CDR3 coding DNA: TGCAGTGCTAGGGGAGGAGCCCCATCCTACTCTGGAAACACCATATATTTT.

Of note for this clonotype: An end of the junction does not agree with germline; a read error may underlie this. The CDR3: CAGSQGRLAGTGTDTQYF. The CDR3 DNA reads TGTGCCGGCAGCCAAGGTAGACTAGCGGGGACTGGAACAGATACGCAGTATTTT. The chain uses TRBV3-1 and TRBJ2-3; TRBD2 matches 11 bases. Per germline, CDR1 LGHDT and CDR2 YNNKEL (reference sequence). This CDR3 region has 18 residues.

V is TRBV13 and J is TRBJ2-3, with no clear D. The CDR3 sequence is 16 residues long. V lost 0 bases, J lost 0 bases, and 10 bases lay in between. Germline loops: CDR1 PRHDT, CDR2 FYEKMQ (reference sequence). The CDR3 reads CASSLGSLTSTDTQYF. CDR3 DNA: TGTGCCAGCAGCTTAGGATCCTTGACTAGCACAGATACGCAGTATTTT.

This clonotype has a handful of counts. This chain connects TRBV27 to TRBJ2-1; possibly TRBD1 for D (6 bases). This CDR3 is 16 amino acids long. The germline CDR1 and CDR2 sequences are MNHEY and SMNVEV (reference sequence). V lost 7 bases and J lost 4, with 20 bases in between. The CDR3 DNA reads as TGTGCCAGCACCCATAGTCCCACAGGGCTATACAATGAGCAGTTCTTC. This sequence encodes CASTHSPTGLYNEQFF.

This clonotype was seen a few times. This chain links TRBV12-3 or TRBV12-4 with TRBJ1-2, with a tentative D call TRBD1 (5 bases). The CDR3 is made up of 13 amino acids. The V gene lost 3 bases and the J gene lost 6 bases, with 11 bases spanning the gap. The DNA of the CDR3 is TGTGCCAGCAGTTTTTCCCAGGGCGATGGCTACACCTTC. The encoded protein is CASSFSQGDGYTF.

This clonotype was detected a few times. The V call is TRBV28, the J call TRBJ2-1; tentative D call: TRBD2 (6 bases). Trimming cost V 5 bases and J 3 bases, with 14 bases left between them. This CDR3 is 15 amino acids long. Germline CDR1 is MDHEN and CDR2 is SYDVKM. In DNA, the CDR3 is TGTGCCAGCAGTAGCTCGGGACTCAACTACAATGAGCAGTTCTTC. This gives the protein CASSSSGLNYNEQFF.

This clonotype was found a few times. This chain connects TRBV6-5 to TRBJ2-7; TRBD2 matches 12 bases. Germline CDR1 reads MNHEY; CDR2 reads SVGAGI. Trimming took 7 bases from V and 3 from J; bases not matched to a gene: 7. This CDR3 contains 15 residues. The CDR3 sequence: CASITLAGGFYEQYF. The CDR3 DNA reads TGTGCCAGCATTACTCTAGCGGGAGGGTTCTACGAGCAGTACTTC.

The V and J genes are TRBV4-1 and TRBJ2-1, with 7 bases matching TRBD1. V trimming: 4 bases; J trimming: 6 bases; junction bases outside the gene matches: 6. CDR3 length: 14 residues. CDR1 and CDR2 (germline): MGHRA, YSYEKL. The CDR3, as DNA: TGCGCCAGCAGCCCATTTACAGGGGCCAATGAGCAGTTCTTC. Its protein is CASSPFTGANEQFF.

The genes are TRBV10-3 and TRBJ2-1; perhaps TRBD1 as D (5 bases). Germline V gene data show CDR1 as ENHRY and CDR2 as SYGVKD. The CDR3 is 15 amino acids. Trimming took off 3 bases at V and 7 bases at J, with 16 bases between the two ends. This CDR3 reads CAISESLGLTNEQFF. DNA for the CDR3: TGTGCCATCAGTGAATCTTTGGGGCTGACGAATGAGCAGTTCTTC.

The chain links TRBV6-1 to TRBJ1-1, with 11 positions matching TRBD1. Germline CDR1 reads MNHNS; CDR2 reads SASEGT. V trimming: 10 bases; J trimming: 6 bases; junction bases outside the gene matches: 10. This CDR3 contains 14 residues. The CDR3 loop reads CATVLTGQGAEAFF. The CDR3 region has the DNA TGTGCCACCGTGCTAACGGGACAGGGGGCTGAAGCTTTCTTT.

J is TRBJ2-1 and V is TRBV3-1; the match to TRBD2 covers 9 bases. CDR3 length: 17 residues. The germline V gene encodes CDR1 LGHDT and CDR2 YNNKEL (reference sequence). With 0 bases clipped from V and 7 bases from J, the junction kept 10 bases outside the gene matches. The CDR3 nucleotides read TGTGCCAGCAGCCAAGATCGCGAGACTAGCGGTAGGAATGAGCAGTTCTTC. Translated, it gives CASSQDRETSGRNEQFF.

This clonotype appeared a few times. The chain recombines TRBV29-1 with TRBJ1-1; 7 nucleotides match TRBD1. The CDR3 length is 12 residues. The junction had 8 bases not matched to a gene; V was cut back by 4 bases and J by 9 bases. Germline CDR1 and CDR2: SQVTM and ANQGSEA. The CDR3 reads CSVGTGTEKAFF. DNA for the CDR3: TGCAGCGTTGGAACCGGGACAGAAAAAGCTTTCTTT.